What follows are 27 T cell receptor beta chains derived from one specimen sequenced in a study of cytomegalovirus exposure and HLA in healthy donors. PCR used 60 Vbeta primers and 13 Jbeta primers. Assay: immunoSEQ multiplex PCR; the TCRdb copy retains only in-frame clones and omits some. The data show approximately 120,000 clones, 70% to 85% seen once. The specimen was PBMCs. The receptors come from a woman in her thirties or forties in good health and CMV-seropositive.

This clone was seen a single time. CDR3 residues: CASSSSGTASYTEAFF. For the CDR3, the DNA is TGCGCCAGCAGCTCGTCCGGGACAGCCTCATACACTGAAGCTTTCTTT. J is TRBJ1-1 and V is TRBV5-1; 7 positions match TRBD1. CDR1 SGHRS and CDR2 YFSETQ come from the germline V gene. With V trimmed by 3 bases and J by 3 bases, 11 bases remained unmatched. This CDR3 is 16 amino acids long.

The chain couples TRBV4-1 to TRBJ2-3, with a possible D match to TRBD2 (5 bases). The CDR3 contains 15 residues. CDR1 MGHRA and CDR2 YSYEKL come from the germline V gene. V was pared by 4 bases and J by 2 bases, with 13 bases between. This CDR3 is CASSLERLPTDTQYF. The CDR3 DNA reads TGCGCCAGCAGCCTGGAACGACTACCCACAGATACGCAGTATTTT.

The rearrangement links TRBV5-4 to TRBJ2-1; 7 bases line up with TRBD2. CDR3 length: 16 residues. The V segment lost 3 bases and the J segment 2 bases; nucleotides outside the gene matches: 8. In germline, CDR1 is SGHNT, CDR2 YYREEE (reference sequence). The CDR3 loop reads CASSSGGSGPYNEQFF. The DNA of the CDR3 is TGTGCCAGCAGCTCGGGCGGGAGTGGGCCCTACAATGAGCAGTTCTTC. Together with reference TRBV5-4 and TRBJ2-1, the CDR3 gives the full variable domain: ETGVTQSPTHLIKTRGQQVTLRCSSQSGHNTVSWYQQALGQGPQFIFQYYREEENGRGNFPPRFSGLQFPNYSSELNVNALELDDSALYLCASSSGGSGPYNEQFFGPGTRLTVL.

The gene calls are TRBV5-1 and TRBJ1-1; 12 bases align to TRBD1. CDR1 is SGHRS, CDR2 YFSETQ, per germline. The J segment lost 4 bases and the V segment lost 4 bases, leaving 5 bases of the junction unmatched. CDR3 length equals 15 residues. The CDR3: CASSAGQGAVTEAFF. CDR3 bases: TGCGCCAGCAGCGCGGGACAGGGGGCTGTCACTGAAGCTTTCTTT.

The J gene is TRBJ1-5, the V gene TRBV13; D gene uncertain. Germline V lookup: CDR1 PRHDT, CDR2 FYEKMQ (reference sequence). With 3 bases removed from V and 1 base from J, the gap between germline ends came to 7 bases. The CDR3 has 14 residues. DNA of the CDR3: TGTGCCAGCAGCTTGGGCCGGAGCAATCAGCCCCAGCATTTT. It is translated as CASSLGRSNQPQHF.

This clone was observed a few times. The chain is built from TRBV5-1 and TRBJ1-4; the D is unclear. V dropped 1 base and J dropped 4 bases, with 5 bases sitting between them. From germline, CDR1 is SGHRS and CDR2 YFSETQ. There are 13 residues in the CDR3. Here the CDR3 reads CASSLSGNEKLFF. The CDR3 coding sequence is TGCGCCAGCAGCTTGTCGGGTAATGAAAAACTGTTTTTT.

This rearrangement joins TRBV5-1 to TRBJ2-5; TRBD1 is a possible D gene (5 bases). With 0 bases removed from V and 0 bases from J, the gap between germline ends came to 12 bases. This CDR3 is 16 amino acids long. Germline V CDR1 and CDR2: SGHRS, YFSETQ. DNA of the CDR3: TGCGCCAGCAGCTTGGAGAGACAGCAATACCAAGAGACCCAGTACTTC. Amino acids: CASSLERQQYQETQYF.

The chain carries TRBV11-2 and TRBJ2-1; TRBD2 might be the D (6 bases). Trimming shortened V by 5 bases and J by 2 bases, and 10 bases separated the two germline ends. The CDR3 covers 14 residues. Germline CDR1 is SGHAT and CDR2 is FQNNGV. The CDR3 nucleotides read TGTGCCAGCAGCCCTAGCGTTACCTACAATGAGCAGTTCTTC. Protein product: CASSPSVTYNEQFF.

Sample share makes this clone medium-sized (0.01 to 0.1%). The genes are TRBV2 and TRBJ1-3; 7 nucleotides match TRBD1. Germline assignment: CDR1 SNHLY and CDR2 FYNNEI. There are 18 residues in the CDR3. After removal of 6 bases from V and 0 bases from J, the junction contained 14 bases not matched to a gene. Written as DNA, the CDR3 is TGTGCCAGCAGCGTTCTGGGAGGACAGGCGACCTCTGGAAACACCATATATTTT. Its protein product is CASSVLGGQATSGNTIYF.

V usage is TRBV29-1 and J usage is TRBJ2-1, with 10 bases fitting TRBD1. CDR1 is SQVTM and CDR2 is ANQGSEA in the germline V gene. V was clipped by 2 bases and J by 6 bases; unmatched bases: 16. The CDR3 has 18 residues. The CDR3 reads CSVEYRQGAWGRVNEQFF. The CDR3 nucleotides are TGCAGCGTTGAATATCGACAGGGGGCCTGGGGTAGGGTCAATGAGCAGTTCTTC.

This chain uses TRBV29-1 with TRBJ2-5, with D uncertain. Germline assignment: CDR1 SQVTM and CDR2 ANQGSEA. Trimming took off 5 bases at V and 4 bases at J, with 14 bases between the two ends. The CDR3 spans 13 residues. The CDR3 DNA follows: TGCAGCGTTTTCTGGCTCCGAGGAGAGACCCAGTACTTC. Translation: CSVFWLRGETQYF.

DNA of the CDR3: TGCGCCAGCAGCTTAGGAGGGCGGCTGTTCGAGCAGTACTTC. It translates to CASSLGGRLFEQYF. The chain has TRBV5-1 and TRBJ2-7; a weak D match, TRBD2 (6 bases). The length of the CDR3 is 14 residues. Trimming cost V 2 bases and J 6 bases, with 15 bases left between them. Germline V gives CDR1 SGHRS, CDR2 YFSETQ.

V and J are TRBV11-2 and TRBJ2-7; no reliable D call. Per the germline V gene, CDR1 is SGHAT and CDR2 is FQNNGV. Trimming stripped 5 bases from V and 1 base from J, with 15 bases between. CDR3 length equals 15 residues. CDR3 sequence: CASSRTRIRSYEQYF. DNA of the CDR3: TGTGCCAGCAGCCGAACCAGGATTCGGTCCTACGAGCAGTACTTC.

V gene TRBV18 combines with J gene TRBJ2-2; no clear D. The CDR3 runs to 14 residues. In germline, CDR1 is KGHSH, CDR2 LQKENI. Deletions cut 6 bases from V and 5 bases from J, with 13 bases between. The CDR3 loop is CASSPPVRTGELFF. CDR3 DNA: TGTGCCAGCTCCCCGCCGGTACGGACCGGGGAGCTGTTTTTT.

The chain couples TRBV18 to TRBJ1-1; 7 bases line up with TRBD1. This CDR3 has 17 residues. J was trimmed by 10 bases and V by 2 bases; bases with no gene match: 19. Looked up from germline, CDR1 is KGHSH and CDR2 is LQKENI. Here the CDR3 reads CASSPTLTGVTKQGAFF. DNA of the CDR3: TGTGCCAGCTCACCAACCCTTACAGGGGTAACCAAGCAGGGAGCTTTCTTT. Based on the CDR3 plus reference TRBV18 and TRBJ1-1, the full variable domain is NAGVMQNPRHLVRRRGQEARLRCSPMKGHSHVYWYRQLPEEGLKFMVYLQKENIIDESGMPKERFSAEFPKEGPSILRIQQVVRGDSAAYFCASSPTLTGVTKQGAFFGQGTRLTVV.

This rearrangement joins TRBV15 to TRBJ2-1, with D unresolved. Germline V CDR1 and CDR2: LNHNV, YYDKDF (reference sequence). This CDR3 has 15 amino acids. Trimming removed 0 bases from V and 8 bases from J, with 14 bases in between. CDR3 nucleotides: TGTGCCACCAGCAGAGATTATATTCAGGCTCATGAGCAGTTCTTC. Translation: CATSRDYIQAHEQFF.

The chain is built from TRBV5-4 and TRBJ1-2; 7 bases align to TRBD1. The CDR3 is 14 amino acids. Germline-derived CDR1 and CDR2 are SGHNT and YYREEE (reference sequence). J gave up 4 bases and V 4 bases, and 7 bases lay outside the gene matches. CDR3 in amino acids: CASSGQVVPYGYTF. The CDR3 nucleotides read TGTGCCAGCAGCGGACAGGTGGTTCCCTATGGCTACACCTTC.

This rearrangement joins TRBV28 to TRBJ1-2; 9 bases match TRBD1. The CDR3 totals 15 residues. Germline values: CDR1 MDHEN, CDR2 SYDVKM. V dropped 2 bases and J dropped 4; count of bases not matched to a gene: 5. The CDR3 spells CASSLTDRGLYGYTF. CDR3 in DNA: TGTGCCAGCAGTTTAACGGACAGGGGACTCTATGGCTACACCTTC.

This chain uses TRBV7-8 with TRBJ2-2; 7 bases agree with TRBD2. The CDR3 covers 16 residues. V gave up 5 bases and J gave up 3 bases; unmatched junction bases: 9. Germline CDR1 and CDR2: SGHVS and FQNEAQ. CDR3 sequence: CASSPPTREYTGELFF. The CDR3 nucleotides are TGTGCCAGCAGCCCCCCGACGCGGGAGTACACCGGGGAGCTGTTTTTT.

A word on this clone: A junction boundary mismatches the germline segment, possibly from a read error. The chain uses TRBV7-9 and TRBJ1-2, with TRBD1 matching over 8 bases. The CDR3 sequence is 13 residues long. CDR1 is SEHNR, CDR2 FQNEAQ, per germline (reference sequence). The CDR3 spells CASSRQGQESSHF. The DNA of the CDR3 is TGTGCCAGCAGCCGACAGGGACAGGAGTCGTCCCACTTC.

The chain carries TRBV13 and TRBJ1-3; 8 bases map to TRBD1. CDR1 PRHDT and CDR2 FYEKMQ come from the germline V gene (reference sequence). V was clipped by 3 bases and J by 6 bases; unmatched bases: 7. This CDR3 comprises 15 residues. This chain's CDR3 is CASSFLQGVLNTIYF. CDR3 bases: TGTGCCAGCAGCTTTTTACAGGGGGTTTTAAACACCATATATTTT.

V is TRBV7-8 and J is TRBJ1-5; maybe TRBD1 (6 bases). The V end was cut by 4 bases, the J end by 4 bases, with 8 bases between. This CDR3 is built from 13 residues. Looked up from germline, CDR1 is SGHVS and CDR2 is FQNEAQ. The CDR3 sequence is CASSYRVNQPQHF. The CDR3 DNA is TGTGCCAGCAGCTACAGGGTAAATCAGCCCCAGCATTTT.

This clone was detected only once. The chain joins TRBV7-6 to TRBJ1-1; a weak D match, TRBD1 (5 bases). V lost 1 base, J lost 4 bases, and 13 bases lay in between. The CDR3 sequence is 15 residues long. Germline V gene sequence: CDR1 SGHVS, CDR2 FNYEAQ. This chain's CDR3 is CASSLELGLATEAFF. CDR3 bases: TGTGCCAGCAGCTTAGAACTGGGGCTCGCCACTGAAGCTTTCTTT.

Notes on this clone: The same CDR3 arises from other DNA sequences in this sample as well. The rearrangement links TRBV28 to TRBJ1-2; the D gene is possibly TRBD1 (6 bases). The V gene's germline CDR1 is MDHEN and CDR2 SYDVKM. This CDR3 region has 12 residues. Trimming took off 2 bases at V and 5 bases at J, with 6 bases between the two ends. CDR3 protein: CASSLQGYGYTF. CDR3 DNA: TGTGCCAGCAGTTTACAGGGGTATGGCTACACCTTC.

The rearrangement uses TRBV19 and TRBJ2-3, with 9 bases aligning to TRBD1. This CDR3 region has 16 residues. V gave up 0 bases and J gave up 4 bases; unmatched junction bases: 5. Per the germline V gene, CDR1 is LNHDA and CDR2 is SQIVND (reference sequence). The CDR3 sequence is CASSIEGTGKSDTQYF. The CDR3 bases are TGTGCCAGTAGTATAGAAGGGACAGGGAAGTCAGATACGCAGTATTTT.

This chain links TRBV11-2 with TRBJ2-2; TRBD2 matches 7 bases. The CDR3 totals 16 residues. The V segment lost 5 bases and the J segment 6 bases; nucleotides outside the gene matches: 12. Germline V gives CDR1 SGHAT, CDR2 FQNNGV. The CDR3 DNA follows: TGTGCCAGCAGCCCCCGGAGGGCGGCGGGGGCCGGGGAGCTGTTTTTT. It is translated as CASSPRRAAGAGELFF.

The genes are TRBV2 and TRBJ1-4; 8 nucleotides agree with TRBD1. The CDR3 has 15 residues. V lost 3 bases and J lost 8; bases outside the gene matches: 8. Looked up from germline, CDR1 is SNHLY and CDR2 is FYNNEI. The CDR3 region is CASSDIGQGGEKLFF. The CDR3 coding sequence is TGTGCCAGCAGTGACATCGGACAGGGAGGCGAAAAACTGTTTTTT.